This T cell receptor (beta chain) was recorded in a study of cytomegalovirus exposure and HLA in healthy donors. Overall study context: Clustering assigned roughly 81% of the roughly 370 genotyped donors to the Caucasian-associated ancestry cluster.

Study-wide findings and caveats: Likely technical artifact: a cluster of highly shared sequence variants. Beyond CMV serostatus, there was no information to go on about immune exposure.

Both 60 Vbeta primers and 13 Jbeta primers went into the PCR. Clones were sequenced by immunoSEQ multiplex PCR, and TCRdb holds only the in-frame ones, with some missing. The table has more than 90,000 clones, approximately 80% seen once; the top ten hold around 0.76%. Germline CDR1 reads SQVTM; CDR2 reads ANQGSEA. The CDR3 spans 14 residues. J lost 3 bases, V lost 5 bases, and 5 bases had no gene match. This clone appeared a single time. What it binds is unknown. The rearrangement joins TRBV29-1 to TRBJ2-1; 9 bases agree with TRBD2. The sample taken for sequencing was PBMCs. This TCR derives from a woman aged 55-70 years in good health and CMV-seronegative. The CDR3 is CSVKGLAHYNEQFF. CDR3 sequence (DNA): TGCAGCGTTAAGGGACTAGCCCACTACAATGAGCAGTTCTTC.